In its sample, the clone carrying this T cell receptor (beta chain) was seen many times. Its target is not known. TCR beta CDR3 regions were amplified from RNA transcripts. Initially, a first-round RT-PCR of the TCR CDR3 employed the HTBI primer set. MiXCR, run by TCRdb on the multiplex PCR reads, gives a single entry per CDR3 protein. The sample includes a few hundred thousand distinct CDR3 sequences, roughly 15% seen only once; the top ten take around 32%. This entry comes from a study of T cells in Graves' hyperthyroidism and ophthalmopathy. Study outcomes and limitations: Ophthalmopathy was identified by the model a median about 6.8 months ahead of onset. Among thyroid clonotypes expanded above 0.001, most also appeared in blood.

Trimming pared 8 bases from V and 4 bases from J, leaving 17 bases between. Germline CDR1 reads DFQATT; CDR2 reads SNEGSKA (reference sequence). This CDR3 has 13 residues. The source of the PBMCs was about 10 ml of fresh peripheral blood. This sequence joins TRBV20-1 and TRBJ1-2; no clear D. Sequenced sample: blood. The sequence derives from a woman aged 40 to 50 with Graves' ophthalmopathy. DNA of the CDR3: TGCAGTCCCATTTCCGGGAGTGGCTATGGCTACACCTTC. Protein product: CSPISGSGYGYTF.